This T cell receptor (beta chain) was profiled in a study of OX40 agonist ivuxolimab in advanced cancers. Notes on the study in general: Antigen specificity was not determined for the expanded peripheral T cells. Partial responders receiving 0.1-3.0 mg/kg showed among the lowest clonal expansion. The average count of expanded clones was higher among CD8+ T cells than among CD4+. The study observed clonal expansion of CD4+ and CD8+ blood T cells by week 6 at 0.1 to 3.0 mg/kg.

Some clones are missing from TCRdb's copy, which holds only in-frame ones; the method was immunoSEQ multiplex PCR. The sample lists about 77,000 clones, about nine tenths occurring once. V lost 2 bases and J lost 8; bases outside the gene matches: 10. Germline lookup yields CDR1 SGHNT and CDR2 YYREEE (reference sequence). The CDR3 spans 16 residues. For this clone: As yet, its antigen is unknown.

The V call is TRBV5-4, the J call TRBJ1-4; the match to TRBD1 covers 9 bases. Sequencing was performed on CD4+ or CD8+ T cells sorted from blood, taken in a trial of the OX40 agonist ivuxolimab. The sequence was collected from an adult with an advanced solid tumor such as melanoma, head and neck, liver or kidney cancer. CDR3 sequence (DNA): TGTGCCAGCAGCTTTGCACCGGGACAGGGTTCGGAAAAACTGTTTTTT. Amino acid sequence: CASSFAPGQGSEKLFF.